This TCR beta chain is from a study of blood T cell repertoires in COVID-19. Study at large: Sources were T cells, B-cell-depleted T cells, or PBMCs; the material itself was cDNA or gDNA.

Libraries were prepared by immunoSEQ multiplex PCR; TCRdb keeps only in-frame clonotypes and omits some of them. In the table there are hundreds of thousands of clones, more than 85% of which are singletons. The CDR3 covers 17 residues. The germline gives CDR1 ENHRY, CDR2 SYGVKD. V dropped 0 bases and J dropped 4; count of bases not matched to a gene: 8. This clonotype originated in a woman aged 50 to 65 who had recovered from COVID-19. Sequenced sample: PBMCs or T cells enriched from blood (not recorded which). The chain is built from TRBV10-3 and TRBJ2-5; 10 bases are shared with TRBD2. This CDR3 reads CAISESGLSGRGETQYF. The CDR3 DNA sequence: TGTGCCATCAGTGAGTCGGGCCTGAGCGGGAGGGGAGAGACCCAGTACTTC.